This TCR beta chain was identified during a study of memory CD4+ T cells and cytomegalovirus serostatus. Across the study: Healthy Belgian adult donors included about nine CMV-positive and more than 20 CMV-negative people.

Single viable CD3+CD4+CD8-CD45RO+ cells were sorted as the memory CD4+ T cells. Profiled with immunoSEQ multiplex PCR; TCRdb holds only in-frame clones, not every one. This sample has tens of thousands of clones; over 60% occur once, and the top ten carry 1.1%. CDR1 and CDR2 from the germline V gene are SNHLY and FYNNEI. CDR3 size: 13 residues. The ends were cut back, 1 base at V and 5 bases at J, with 8 bases in the middle. The specimen sequenced was memory CD4+ T cells from blood. This chain uses TRBV2 with TRBJ2-5; the D gene could be TRBD1 or TRBD2 (6 bases each). This TCR was sampled from an adult in good health and CMV-seronegative. The CDR3 is CASSEEGGETQYF. CDR3 in DNA: TGTGCCAGCAGTGAAGAGGGGGGTGAGACCCAGTACTTC.